One sample yielded the 30 T cell receptor beta chains listed below, sequenced in a study of blood T cell repertoires in COVID-19. Using immunoSEQ multiplex PCR, the repertoire was profiled, and TCRdb retains in-frame clones only, with some absent. The sample has more than 95,000 clones; about 84% are singletons. Material: peripheral blood. These receptors came from a human donor in a cohort sampled during active COVID-19.

The J gene is TRBJ2-7, the V gene TRBV6-5; TRBD2 aligns across 11 bases. The V and J ends lost 6 bases and 5 bases, in that order; junction bases with no gene match: 9. Germline values: CDR1 MNHEY, CDR2 SVGAGI. The CDR3 is made up of 15 amino acids. CDR3 nucleotide sequence: TGTGCCAGCAGGCCACTAGCGGGAGTGGTCAACGAGCAGTACTTC. It translates to CASRPLAGVVNEQYF.

CDR3 sequence reads: CSVGASGASEQYF. DNA of the CDR3: TGCAGCGTTGGGGCTAGCGGGGCATCCGAGCAGTACTTC. The rearrangement links TRBV29-1 to TRBJ2-7; the match to TRBD2 covers 9 bases. CDR3 length: 13 residues. V lost 4 bases, J lost 6 bases, and 7 bases stayed unmatched. CDR1 and CDR2 (germline): SQVTM, ANQGSEA.

The chain uses TRBV29-1 and TRBJ2-7; 7 nucleotides match TRBD1. This CDR3 has 12 amino acids. Germline trimming cut 6 bases from V and 3 bases from J; bases unmatched to any gene: 5. In germline, CDR1 is SQVTM, CDR2 ANQGSEA. This CDR3 reads CSVLRGLYEQYF. The DNA for the CDR3 is TGCAGCGTCCTGAGGGGGCTCTACGAGCAGTACTTC.

The chain carries TRBV6-2 or TRBV6-3 and TRBJ1-1, with TRBD1 matching 8 bases. From germline, CDR1 is MNHEY and CDR2 SVGEGT. V lost 2 bases, J lost 10 bases, and 0 bases stayed unmatched. This CDR3 has 11 amino acids. This CDR3 is CASSYGTGAFF. The CDR3 DNA sequence: TGTGCCAGCAGTTACGGGACAGGAGCTTTCTTT.

This sequence joins TRBV5-1 and TRBJ1-1; tentatively, D is TRBD1 (6 bases). The CDR3 length is 17 residues. V lost 3 bases to trimming and J lost 0 bases, with 18 bases between them. In germline, CDR1 is SGHRS, CDR2 YFSETQ. The CDR3: CASSSGLGGLMNTEAFF. The CDR3 DNA reads as TGCGCCAGCAGCTCGGGCTTGGGGGGGCTCATGAACACTGAAGCTTTCTTT.

As to this clone: One junction end does not reproduce the germline sequence, and a read error may be involved. The chain joins TRBV4-1 to TRBJ1-1; the D gene is possibly TRBD1 (5 bases). Per the germline V gene, CDR1 is MGHRA and CDR2 is YSYEKL. The CDR3 consists of 15 residues. The CDR3 sequence is CASTQGTALNTEAFF. DNA of the CDR3: TGCGCCAGCACCCAAGGGACTGCCCTGAACACTGAAGCTTTCTTT.

There are a few counts of this clone. The CDR3 DNA sequence: TGTGCCAGCAGCCCCCTCACTAGCGGGATTACCTACGAGCAGTACTTC. It codes for CASSPLTSGITYEQYF. The rearrangement joins TRBV7-6 to TRBJ2-7, with 10 bases aligning to TRBD2. Germline V gene sequence: CDR1 SGHVS, CDR2 FNYEAQ. The CDR3 runs 16 residues. V dropped 5 bases and J dropped 2; count of bases not matched to a gene: 9.

The V and J genes are TRBV3-1 (or the pseudogene TRBV3-2) and TRBJ2-1; TRBD2 matches 10 bases. Germline CDR1 reads LGHDT; CDR2 reads YNNKEL (reference sequence). V lost 5 bases, J lost 4 bases, and 5 bases stayed unmatched. This CDR3 has 15 amino acids. The CDR3 is CASSEGTSDYNEQFF. For the CDR3, the DNA is TGTGCCAGCAGCGAAGGGACTAGCGATTACAATGAGCAGTTCTTC.

The CDR3 coding sequence is TGCGCCAGCAGCCCCGAGGACTCACACACAGATACGCAGTATTTT. Translating it yields CASSPEDSHTDTQYF. The J gene is TRBJ2-3, the V gene TRBV5-1; D may be TRBD2 (5 bases). Germline CDR1 reads SGHRS; CDR2 reads YFSETQ. Trimming left V 4 bases short and J 2 bases short, with 14 bases between. The CDR3 is 15 amino acids.

This clone is a singleton in its sample. The chain joins TRBV27 to TRBJ1-2, with D tentatively TRBD1 (5 bases). The V and J ends lost 4 bases and 4 bases respectively, with 10 bases between them. The CDR3 spans 13 residues. Germline CDR1 reads MNHEY; CDR2 reads SMNVEV (reference sequence). The CDR3 protein is CASSSTGSYGYTF. In DNA form, the CDR3 reads TGTGCCAGCAGTTCAACAGGATCCTATGGCTACACCTTC.

This sequence joins TRBV6-5 and TRBJ2-5; D may be TRBD2 (5 bases). The CDR3 has 14 amino acids. Trimming left V 4 bases short and J 2 bases short, with 11 bases between. Germline values: CDR1 MNHEY, CDR2 SVGAGI. This chain's CDR3 is CASSWPGKQETQYF. For the CDR3, the DNA is TGTGCCAGCAGTTGGCCCGGGAAGCAAGAGACCCAGTACTTC.

The rearrangement uses TRBV30 and TRBJ1-2; 9 bases fit TRBD1. Per germline, CDR1 GTSNPN and CDR2 SVGIG (reference sequence). The CDR3 covers 14 residues. J gave up 6 bases and V 0 bases, and 5 bases lay outside the gene matches. The CDR3 spells CAWSVRTGENGYTF. CDR3 nucleotide sequence: TGTGCCTGGAGTGTACGGACAGGGGAAAATGGCTACACCTTC. Full variable domain (remainder filled in from reference TRBV30 and TRBJ1-2): SQTIHQWPATLVQPVGSPLSLECTVEGTSNPNLYWYRQAAGRGLQLLFYSVGIGQISSEVPQNLSASRPQDRQFILSSKKLLLSDSGFYLCAWSVRTGENGYTFGSGTRLTVV.

This clone was observed once. The J gene is TRBJ2-2, the V gene TRBV5-1; 12 nucleotides agree with TRBD1. Per the germline V gene, CDR1 is SGHRS and CDR2 is YFSETQ. Trimming cost V 4 bases and J 7 bases; bases outside gene matches: 8. This CDR3 region has 16 residues. CDR3 loop: CASSLPGTGGGGELFF. CDR3 coding DNA: TGCGCCAGCAGCCTACCAGGGACAGGGGGCGGCGGGGAGCTGTTTTTT.

This chain joins TRBV7-9 and TRBJ1-4, with TRBD1 as a possible D gene (6 bases). CDR3 length equals 15 residues. Germline CDR1 SEHNR, CDR2 FQNEAQ (reference sequence). Trimming removed 4 bases from V and 6 bases from J, with 15 bases in between. The CDR3 protein is CASSSRGGGDEKLFF. CDR3 DNA: TGTGCCAGCAGCTCCCGTGGAGGGGGGGATGAAAAACTGTTTTTT.

This clone came up a few times. CDR3 region: CASSVGQNSGNTIYF. The CDR3 DNA is TGCGCCAGCAGCGTGGGACAAAACTCTGGAAACACCATATATTTT. The chain joins TRBV5-1 to TRBJ1-3, with D perhaps TRBD1 (6 bases). There are 15 residues in the CDR3. The germline gives CDR1 SGHRS, CDR2 YFSETQ. Trimming took 4 bases from V and 0 from J, leaving 11 bases between them.

The chain's CDR3 is CASGLGGQGGSEQYF. As DNA, the CDR3 is TGTGCTAGTGGTTTGGGGGGACAGGGCGGATCCGAGCAGTACTTC. This sequence joins TRBV12-5 and TRBJ2-7, with TRBD1 matching over 9 bases. Germline assignment: CDR1 LGHNT and CDR2 FRNRAP. V gave up 1 base and J gave up 6 bases; unmatched junction bases: 7. The CDR3 is 15 amino acids.

About this clone: One junction end does not reproduce the germline sequence, and a read error may be involved. The rearrangement links TRBV6-6 to TRBJ2-2, with TRBD1 identical over 8 bases. This CDR3 spans 16 amino acids. Looked up from germline, CDR1 is MNHNY and CDR2 is SVGAGI (reference sequence). The DNA of the CDR3 is TGTGCCAGCAGTTACAACCCAGGGGGCGGTTCCGGGAAGCTGTTTTTT. This gives the protein CASSYNPGGGSGKLFF.

The chain employs TRBV10-1 and TRBJ2-5; the D gene is possibly TRBD2 (6 bases). CDR1 WNHNN and CDR2 SYGVQD come from the germline V gene (reference sequence). Trimming took off 8 bases at V and 9 bases at J, with 34 bases between the two ends. The CDR3 is made up of 18 amino acids. CDR3 bases: TGCGCCAGCCCGCGACGGAAATGCGGGACCAGTCCGGGGAGAGCCCAGTACTTC. Translated, it gives CASPRRKCGTSPGRAQYF.

V usage is TRBV3-1 (or the pseudogene TRBV3-2) and J usage is TRBJ2-7; TRBD1 might be the D (6 bases). The CDR3 is 16 amino acids. CDR1 is LGHDT, CDR2 YNNKEL, per germline (reference sequence). V was clipped by 3 bases and J by 2 bases, with 17 bases between them. The CDR3 sequence is CASSQGALSRTYEQYF. Written as DNA, the CDR3 is TGTGCCAGCAGCCAGGGGGCTCTTAGCAGAACCTACGAGCAGTACTTC.

The rearrangement uses TRBV24-1 and TRBJ2-2, with 14 positions matching TRBD2. Germline-derived CDR1 and CDR2 are KGHDR and SFDVKD. The trim removed 4 bases at V and 3 bases at J, leaving 12 bases unmatched. The CDR3 has 20 amino acids. The CDR3 DNA reads as TGTGCCACCAGTGACCGGGGACTAGCGGGAGTGTTCTATGACACCGGGGAGCTGTTTTTT. Its protein product is CATSDRGLAGVFYDTGELFF.

J is TRBJ2-5 and V is TRBV30, with 7 bases matching TRBD2. The CDR3 loop spans 12 amino acids. Germline trimming cut 2 bases from V and 4 bases from J; bases unmatched to any gene: 1. CDR1 is GTSNPN, CDR2 SVGIG, per germline (reference sequence). This CDR3 is CAWSPGGETQYF. CDR3 in DNA: TGTGCCTGGAGTCCGGGGGGAGAGACCCAGTACTTC.

The chain has TRBV27 and TRBJ2-3, with 7 bases matching TRBD2. The germline CDR1 and CDR2 sequences are MNHEY and SMNVEV (reference sequence). The CDR3 is made up of 16 amino acids. V shed 7 bases and J 2 bases; nucleotides not matched to a gene: 12. The CDR3 DNA reads TGTGCCAGCATGTATGCGTCAGCGGGATACACAGATACGCAGTATTTT. It codes for CASMYASAGYTDTQYF.

The chain combines TRBV12-3 or TRBV12-4 with TRBJ1-2; perhaps TRBD1 as D (6 bases). V lost 6 bases to trimming and J lost 7 bases, with 12 bases between them. This CDR3 spans 12 amino acids. The CDR3 nucleotides read TGTGCCAGCAGGAGCCCAGGGGTTGGCTACACCTTC. It codes for CASRSPGVGYTF.

This clone was observed a single time. The chain couples TRBV2 to TRBJ2-7, with 7 nucleotides matching TRBD1. The ends lost 5 bases at V and 1 base at J; junction bases unmatched: 5. This CDR3 has 14 amino acids. Germline CDR1 and CDR2: SNHLY and FYNNEI. In DNA, the CDR3 is TGTGCCAGCAGTCCTCGGACAGGATCCTACGAGCAGTACTTC. Translation gives CASSPRTGSYEQYF.

The rearrangement joins TRBV5-1 to TRBJ1-1; 9 bases align to TRBD1. The germline V gene encodes CDR1 SGHRS and CDR2 YFSETQ. This CDR3 comprises 17 residues. V was pared by 3 bases and J by 4 bases, with 13 bases of the junction left unmatched. The CDR3 protein is CASSWTGVGIYSTEAFF. The CDR3 region has the DNA TGCGCCAGCAGCTGGACAGGGGTGGGTATTTATAGCACTGAAGCTTTCTTT.

The CDR3 DNA follows: TGTGCCAGCAGTGCCCCCGGGACAGGGGGCAATCAGCCCCAGCATTTT. Its protein product is CASSAPGTGGNQPQHF. V and J are TRBV6-6 and TRBJ1-5; TRBD1 matches at 10 bases. Germline values: CDR1 MNHNY, CDR2 SVGAGI (reference sequence). The ends lost 5 bases at V and 2 bases at J; junction bases unmatched: 6. This CDR3 comprises 16 residues.

The chain recombines TRBV15 with TRBJ2-3; 7 bases fit TRBD2. The germline gives CDR1 LNHNV, CDR2 YYDKDF (reference sequence). With 5 bases clipped from V and 3 bases from J, the junction kept 14 bases outside the gene matches. The CDR3 is made up of 17 amino acids. The CDR3 sequence: CATSSSVTAGPTDTQYF. CDR3 coding DNA: TGTGCCACCAGCTCCTCCGTCACAGCGGGACCTACAGATACGCAGTATTTT.

The V call is TRBV15, the J call TRBJ1-2; tentatively, D is TRBD1 (5 bases). With 0 bases removed from V and 4 bases from J, the gap between germline ends came to 15 bases. Germline assignment: CDR1 LNHNV and CDR2 YYDKDF (reference sequence). The CDR3 extends over 16 amino acids. Written as DNA, the CDR3 is TGTGCCACCAGCAGAGATCGGGGGTACCAGCCCTATGGCTACACCTTC. Amino acids: CATSRDRGYQPYGYTF.

V and J are TRBV18 and TRBJ1-1, with D perhaps TRBD1 (5 bases). This CDR3 spans 14 amino acids. Looked up from germline, CDR1 is KGHSH and CDR2 is LQKENI. The V end lost 2 bases, the J end lost 1 base, and 8 bases lay between the germline ends. CDR3 sequence: CASSPNRKNTEAFF. In nucleotides, the CDR3 is TGTGCCAGCTCACCAAACAGGAAGAACACTGAAGCTTTCTTT.

This chain connects TRBV7-2 to TRBJ2-2; D gene ambiguous. The CDR3 is 13 residues long. The ends were cut back, 1 base at V and 5 bases at J, with 5 bases in the middle. The V gene's germline CDR1 is SGHTA and CDR2 FQGNSA. The chain's CDR3 is CASSLGRTGELFF. CDR3 DNA sequence: TGTGCCAGCAGCTTAGGGAGAACCGGGGAGCTGTTTTTT.